Below, 5 T cell receptor beta chains from the same sample are listed, as sequenced in a study of cytomegalovirus exposure and HLA in healthy donors. Both 60 Vbeta primers and 13 Jbeta primers went into the PCR. Profiling relied on immunoSEQ multiplex PCR, and the TCRdb table lists in-frame clones only, not all of them. The sample consists of roughly 110,000 clones, 76% of them appearing once. The source material was PBMCs. The receptors were sampled from a man between 18 and 35 years old in good health and CMV-seronegative.

The J gene is TRBJ2-1, the V gene TRBV29-1; a weak D match, TRBD2 (6 bases). The CDR3 spans 12 residues. V was clipped by 7 bases and J by 8 bases, with 15 bases between them. Germline V gene lookup returns CDR1 SQVTM and CDR2 ANQGSEA. The CDR3 region is CSASGGSYEQFF. CDR3 nucleotide sequence: TGCAGCGCCAGCGGAGGGTCCTATGAGCAGTTCTTC.

V is TRBV19 and J is TRBJ1-5; weak D call: TRBD1 (6 bases). The length of the CDR3 is 14 residues. In germline, CDR1 is LNHDA, CDR2 SQIVND (reference sequence). Trimming removed 7 bases at V and 7 bases at J, with 17 bases between. The DNA of the CDR3 is TGTGCCAGTACCGCACAGGGAACAAGGCAGCCCCAGCATTTT. Translating it yields CASTAQGTRQPQHF. Using reference TRBV19 and TRBJ1-5 for the parts outside the CDR3, the full variable domain is DGGITQSPKYLFRKEGQNVTLSCEQNLNHDAMYWYRQDPGQGLRLIYYSQIVNDFQKGDIAEGYSVSREKKESFPLTVTSAQKNPTAFYLCASTAQGTRQPQHFGDGTRLSIL.

The rearrangement uses TRBV19 and TRBJ1-3; no clear D gene. This CDR3 is built from 14 residues. Germline CDR1 LNHDA, CDR2 SQIVND (reference sequence). Trimming took 6 bases from V and 3 from J, leaving 12 bases between them. The CDR3 DNA reads as TGTGCCAGTAGCCATATCCGGGGTGGAAACACCATATATTTT. It yields the protein CASSHIRGGNTIYF.

This chain connects TRBV19 to TRBJ2-2; D unresolved. This CDR3 is built from 12 residues. CDR1 LNHDA and CDR2 SQIVND come from the germline V gene (reference sequence). Trimming shortened V by 3 bases and J by 8 bases, and 7 bases separated the two germline ends. CDR3 bases: TGTGCCAGTAGTATTGTTATTGGGGAGCTGTTTTTT. Translating it yields CASSIVIGELFF.

V is TRBV28 and J is TRBJ2-1; TRBD2 agrees at 12 bases. This CDR3 region has 14 residues. Per the germline V gene, CDR1 is MDHEN and CDR2 is SYDVKM. V lost 8 bases to trimming and J lost 6 bases; unmatched junction nucleotides: 5. This chain's CDR3 is CASALAGGPNEQFF. CDR3 bases: TGTGCCAGCGCACTAGCGGGGGGCCCCAATGAGCAGTTCTTC.